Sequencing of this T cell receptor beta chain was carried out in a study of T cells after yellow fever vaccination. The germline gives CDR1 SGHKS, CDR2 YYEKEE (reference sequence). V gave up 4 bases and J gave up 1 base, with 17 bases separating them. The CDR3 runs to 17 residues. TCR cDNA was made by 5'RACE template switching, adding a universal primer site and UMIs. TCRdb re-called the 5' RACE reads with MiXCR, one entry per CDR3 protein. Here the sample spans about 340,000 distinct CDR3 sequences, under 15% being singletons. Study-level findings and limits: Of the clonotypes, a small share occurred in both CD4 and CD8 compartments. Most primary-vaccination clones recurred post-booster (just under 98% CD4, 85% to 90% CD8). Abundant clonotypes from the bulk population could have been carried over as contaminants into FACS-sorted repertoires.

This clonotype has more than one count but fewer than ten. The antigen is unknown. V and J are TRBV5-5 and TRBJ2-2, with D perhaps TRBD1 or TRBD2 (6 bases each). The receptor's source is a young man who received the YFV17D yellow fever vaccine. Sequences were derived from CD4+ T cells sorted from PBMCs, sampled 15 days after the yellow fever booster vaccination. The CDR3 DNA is TGTGCCAGCAGCGCCCTGTGGGGGGCCGGGAACACCGGGGAGCTGTTTTTT. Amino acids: CASSALWGAGNTGELFF.